This T cell receptor beta chain was found in a study of cytomegalovirus exposure and HLA in healthy donors. The donors belonged to the approximately 120-subject validation cohort, separate from the roughly 700-subject first cohort. Assay: immunoSEQ multiplex PCR; the TCRdb copy retains only in-frame clones and omits some. This sample carries over 150,000 clones, approximately 96% of them seen once, and the ten largest clones take roughly 1%. Notes on the study in general: Cytomegalovirus-associated TCR beta chains were listed, numbering more than 150. Subsequent analysis revealed that first-cohort TCR clusters tended to co-occur in the 90 to 150 validation repertoires.

As concerns this clone: What it recognizes is unknown.

This clonotype originated in a woman younger than 35 in good health and CMV-seronegative. The sample comprised PBMCs.

The CDR3 DNA reads TGTGCCAGCACCCCCCGGGGGGACTATGGCTACACCTTC. Protein product: CASTPRGDYGYTF. The chain has TRBV9 and TRBJ1-2, with a weak D call TRBD1 (5 bases). The V end was cut by 6 bases, the J end by 3 bases, with 12 bases between. The CDR3 contains 13 residues. The germline V gene encodes CDR1 SGDLS and CDR2 YYNGEE.